This T cell receptor (beta chain) was recovered during a study of identifying expanded T cells in peripheral blood. No infections or other immune events were documented during collection. This clone was seen a single time. The antigen remains unidentified. Sequencing was performed with immunoSEQ multiplex PCR; in TCRdb, only in-frame clones are kept and a portion is missing. The table lists around 130,000 clones, about 86% of them singletons. Whole-study findings and limits: Approximately two-week clone count variance significantly increased as total template count grew.

Germline CDR1 and CDR2: SGHNT and YYREEE (reference sequence). The V end was cut by 4 bases, the J end by 9 bases, with 13 bases between. CDR3 length equals 13 residues. The sample consisted of blood. The chain recombines TRBV5-4 with TRBJ2-2; D ambiguous. The receptor's source is a person aged 18 to 75 in good health. CDR3 region: CASSLMVSRELFF. In nucleotides, the CDR3 is TGTGCCAGCAGCCTCATGGTTAGCCGGGAGCTGTTTTTT.